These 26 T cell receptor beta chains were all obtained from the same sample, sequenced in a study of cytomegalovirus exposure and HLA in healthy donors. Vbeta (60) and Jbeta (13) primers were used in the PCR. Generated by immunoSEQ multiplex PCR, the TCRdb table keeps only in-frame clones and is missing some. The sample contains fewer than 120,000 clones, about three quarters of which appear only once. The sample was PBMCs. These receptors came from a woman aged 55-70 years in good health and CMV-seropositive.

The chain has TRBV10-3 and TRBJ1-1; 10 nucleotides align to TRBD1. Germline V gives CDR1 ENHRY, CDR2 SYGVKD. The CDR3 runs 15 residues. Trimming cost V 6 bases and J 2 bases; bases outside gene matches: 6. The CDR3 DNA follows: TGTGCCATCAGGGCGGGGGACAGGGGAAACACTGAAGCTTTCTTT. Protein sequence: CAIRAGDRGNTEAFF.

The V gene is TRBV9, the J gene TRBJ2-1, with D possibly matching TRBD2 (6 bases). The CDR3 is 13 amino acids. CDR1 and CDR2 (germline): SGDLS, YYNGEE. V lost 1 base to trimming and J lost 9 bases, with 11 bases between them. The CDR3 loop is CASSVIGTGEQFF. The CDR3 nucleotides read TGTGCCAGCAGCGTAATAGGGACTGGTGAGCAGTTCTTC.

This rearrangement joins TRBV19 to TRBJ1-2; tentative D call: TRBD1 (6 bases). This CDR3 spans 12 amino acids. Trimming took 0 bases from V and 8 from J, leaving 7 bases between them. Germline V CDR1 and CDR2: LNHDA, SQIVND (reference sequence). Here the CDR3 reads CASSIDGGGYTF. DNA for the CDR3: TGTGCCAGTAGTATAGATGGGGGCGGCTACACCTTC. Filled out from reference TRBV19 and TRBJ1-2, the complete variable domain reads DGGITQSPKYLFRKEGQNVTLSCEQNLNHDAMYWYRQDPGQGLRLIYYSQIVNDFQKGDIAEGYSVSREKKESFPLTVTSAQKNPTAFYLCASSIDGGGYTFGSGTRLTVV.

In DNA form, the CDR3 reads TGTGCCAGCAGTTTCCCCGGACTTTTCGGGGGCACAGATACGCAGTATTTT. As protein: CASSFPGLFGGTDTQYF. The chain joins TRBV27 to TRBJ2-3, with TRBD2 as a possible D gene (5 bases). Per germline, CDR1 MNHEY and CDR2 SMNVEV (reference sequence). The CDR3 is made up of 17 amino acids. With 3 bases removed from V and 1 base from J, the gap between germline ends came to 17 bases.

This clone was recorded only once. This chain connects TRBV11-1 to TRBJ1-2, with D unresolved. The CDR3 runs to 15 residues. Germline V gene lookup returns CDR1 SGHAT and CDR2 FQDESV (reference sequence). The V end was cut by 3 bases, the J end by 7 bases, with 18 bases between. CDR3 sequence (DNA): TGTGCCAGCAGCTTGCAGGCCACAGCGACTATTGGCTACACCTTC. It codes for CASSLQATATIGYTF.

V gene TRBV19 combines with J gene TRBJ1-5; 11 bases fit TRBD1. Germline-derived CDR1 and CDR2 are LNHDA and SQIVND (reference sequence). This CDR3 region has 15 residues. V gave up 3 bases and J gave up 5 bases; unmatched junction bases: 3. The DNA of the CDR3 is TGTGCCAGTAGTATCGGACAGGGGGCTCATCAGCCCCAGCATTTT. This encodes CASSIGQGAHQPQHF.

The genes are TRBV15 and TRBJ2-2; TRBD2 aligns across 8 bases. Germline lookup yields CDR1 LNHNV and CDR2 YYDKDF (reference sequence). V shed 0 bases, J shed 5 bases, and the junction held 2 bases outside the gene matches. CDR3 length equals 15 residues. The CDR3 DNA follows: TGTGCCACCAGCAGAGATACGGGAGGGACCGGGGAGCTGTTTTTT. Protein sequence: CATSRDTGGTGELFF.

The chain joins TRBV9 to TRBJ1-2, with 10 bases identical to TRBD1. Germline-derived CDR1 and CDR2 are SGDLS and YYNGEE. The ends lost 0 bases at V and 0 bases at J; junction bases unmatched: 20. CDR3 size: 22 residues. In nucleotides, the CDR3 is TGTGCCAGCAGCGTAGCCGGCCGGGTTCCGGGACAGGGGAGTGGGGCTAACTATGGCTACACCTTC. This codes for CASSVAGRVPGQGSGANYGYTF.

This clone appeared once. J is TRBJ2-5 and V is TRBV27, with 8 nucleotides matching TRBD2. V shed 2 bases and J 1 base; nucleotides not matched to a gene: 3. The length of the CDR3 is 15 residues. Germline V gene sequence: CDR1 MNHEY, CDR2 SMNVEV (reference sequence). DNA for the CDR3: TGTGCCAGCAGTTTACTAGCGGGTATCCAAGAGACCCAGTACTTC. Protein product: CASSLLAGIQETQYF.

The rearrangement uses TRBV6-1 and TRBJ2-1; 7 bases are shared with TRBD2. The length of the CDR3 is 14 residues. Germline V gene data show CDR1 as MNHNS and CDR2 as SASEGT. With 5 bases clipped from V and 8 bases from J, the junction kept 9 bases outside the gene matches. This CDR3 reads CASSTRGRGDEQFF. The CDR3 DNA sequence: TGTGCCAGCAGTACCCGGGGTCGGGGGGATGAGCAGTTCTTC.

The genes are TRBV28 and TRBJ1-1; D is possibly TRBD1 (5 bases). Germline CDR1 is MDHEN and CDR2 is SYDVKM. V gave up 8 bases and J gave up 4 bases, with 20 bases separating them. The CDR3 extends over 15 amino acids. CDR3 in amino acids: CASGATGRWVTEAFF. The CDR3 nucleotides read TGTGCCAGCGGGGCGACTGGTCGCTGGGTCACTGAAGCTTTCTTT.

The DNA of the CDR3 is TGTGCCAGCTCCCTAACCCCAGAGAGGATACTTGGCTATGGCTACACCTTC. Translating gives CASSLTPERILGYGYTF. The J gene is TRBJ1-2, the V gene TRBV28; D not resolved. Germline CDR1 is MDHEN and CDR2 is SYDVKM. This CDR3 comprises 17 residues. With 8 bases removed from V and 4 bases from J, the gap between germline ends came to 26 bases.

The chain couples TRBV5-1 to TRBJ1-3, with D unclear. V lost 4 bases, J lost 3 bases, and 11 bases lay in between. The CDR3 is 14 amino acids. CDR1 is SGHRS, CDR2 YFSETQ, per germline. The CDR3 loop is CASSPSRSGNTIYF. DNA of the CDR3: TGCGCCAGCAGCCCGTCCCGGAGTGGAAACACCATATATTTT.

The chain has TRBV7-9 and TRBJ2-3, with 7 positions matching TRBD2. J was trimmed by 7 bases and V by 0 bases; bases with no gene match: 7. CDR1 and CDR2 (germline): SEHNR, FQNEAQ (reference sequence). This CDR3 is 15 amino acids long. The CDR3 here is CASSLAQGGTNTQYF. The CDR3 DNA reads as TGTGCCAGCAGCTTAGCGCAGGGAGGGACGAATACGCAGTATTTT.

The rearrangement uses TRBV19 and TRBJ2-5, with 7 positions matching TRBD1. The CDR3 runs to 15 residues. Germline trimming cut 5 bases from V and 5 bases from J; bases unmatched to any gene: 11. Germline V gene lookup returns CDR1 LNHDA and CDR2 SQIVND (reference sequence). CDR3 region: CASSVTTGFDETQYF. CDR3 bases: TGTGCCAGTAGTGTAACGACAGGGTTCGACGAGACCCAGTACTTC.

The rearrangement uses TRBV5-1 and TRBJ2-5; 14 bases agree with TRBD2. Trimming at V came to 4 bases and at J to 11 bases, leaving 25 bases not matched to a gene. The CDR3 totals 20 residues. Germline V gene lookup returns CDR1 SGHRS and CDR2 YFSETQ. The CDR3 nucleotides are TGCGCCAGCAGCGCACTCTCCGGGACTAGCGGGAGTTTGATAACCGATGTGCAGTACTTC. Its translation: CASSALSGTSGSLITDVQYF. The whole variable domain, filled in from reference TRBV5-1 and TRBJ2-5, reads KAGVTQTPRYLIKTRGQQVTLSCSPISGHRSVSWYQQTPGQGLQFLFEYFSETQRNKGNFPGRFSGRQFSNSRSEMNVSTLELGDSALYLCASSALSGTSGSLITDVQYFGPGTRLLVL.

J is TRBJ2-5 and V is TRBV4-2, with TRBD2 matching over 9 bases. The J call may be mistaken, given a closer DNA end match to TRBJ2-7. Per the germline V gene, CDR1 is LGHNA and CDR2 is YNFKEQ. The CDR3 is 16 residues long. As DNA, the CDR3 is TGTGCCAGCAGCCAAGTCCGAGCGGGAGGCATAGGCGAGCAGTACTTC. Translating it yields CASSQVRAGGIGEQYF.

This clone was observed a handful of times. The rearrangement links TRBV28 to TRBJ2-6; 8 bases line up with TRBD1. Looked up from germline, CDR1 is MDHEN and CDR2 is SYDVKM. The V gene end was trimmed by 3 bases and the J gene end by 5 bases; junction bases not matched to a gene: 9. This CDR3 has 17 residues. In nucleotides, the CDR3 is TGTGCCAGCAGTTTGGACAGGGTGAATTTCAGGGCCAACGTCCTGACTTTC. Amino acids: CASSLDRVNFRANVLTF.

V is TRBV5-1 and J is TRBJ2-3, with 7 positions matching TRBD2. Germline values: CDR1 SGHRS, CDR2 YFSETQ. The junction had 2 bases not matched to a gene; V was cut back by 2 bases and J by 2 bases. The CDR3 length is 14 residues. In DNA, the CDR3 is TGCGCCAGCAGCTTTACTAGCGTCACAGATACGCAGTATTTT. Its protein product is CASSFTSVTDTQYF.

The CDR3 loop reads CASSPIGSDRGPPYEQYF. The DNA for the CDR3 is TGTGCCAGCAGCCCGATCGGGTCCGACAGGGGGCCCCCCTACGAGCAGTACTTC. The gene calls are TRBV7-9 and TRBJ2-7, with TRBD1 identical over 10 bases. With 5 bases clipped from V and 2 bases from J, the junction kept 15 bases outside the gene matches. CDR1 is SEHNR and CDR2 is FQNEAQ in the germline V gene (reference sequence). This CDR3 region has 18 residues.

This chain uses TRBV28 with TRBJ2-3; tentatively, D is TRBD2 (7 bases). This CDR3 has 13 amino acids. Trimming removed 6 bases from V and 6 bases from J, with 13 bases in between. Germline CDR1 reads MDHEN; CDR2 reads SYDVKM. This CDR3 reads CASRWGGQDTQYF. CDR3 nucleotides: TGTGCCAGCAGATGGGGGGGGCAGGATACGCAGTATTTT.

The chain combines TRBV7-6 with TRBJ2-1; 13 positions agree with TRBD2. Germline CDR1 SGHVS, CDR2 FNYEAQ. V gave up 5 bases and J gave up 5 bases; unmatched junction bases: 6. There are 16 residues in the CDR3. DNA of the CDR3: TGTGCCAGCAGCCCAACGACTAGCGGGAGGCACAATGAGCAGTTCTTC. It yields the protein CASSPTTSGRHNEQFF.

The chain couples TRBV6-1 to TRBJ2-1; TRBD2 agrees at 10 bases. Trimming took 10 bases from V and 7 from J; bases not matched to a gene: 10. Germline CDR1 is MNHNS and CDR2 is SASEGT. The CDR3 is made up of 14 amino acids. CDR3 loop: CATISGRAPNEQFF. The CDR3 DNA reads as TGTGCCACCATAAGCGGGAGGGCCCCAAATGAGCAGTTCTTC.

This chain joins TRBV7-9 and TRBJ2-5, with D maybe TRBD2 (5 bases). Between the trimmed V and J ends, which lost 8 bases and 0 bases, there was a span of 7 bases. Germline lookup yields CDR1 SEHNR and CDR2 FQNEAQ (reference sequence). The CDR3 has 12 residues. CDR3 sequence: CASSGNQETQYF. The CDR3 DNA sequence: TGTGCCAGCTCCGGGAACCAAGAGACCCAGTACTTC.

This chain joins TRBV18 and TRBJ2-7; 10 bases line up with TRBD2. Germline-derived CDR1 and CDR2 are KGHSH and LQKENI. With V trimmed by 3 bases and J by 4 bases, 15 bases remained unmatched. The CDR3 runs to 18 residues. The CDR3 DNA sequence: TGTGCCAGCTCACCCTCCCCAGGGGCGGGACTAGCGCTTTACGAGCAGTACTTC. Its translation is CASSPSPGAGLALYEQYF.

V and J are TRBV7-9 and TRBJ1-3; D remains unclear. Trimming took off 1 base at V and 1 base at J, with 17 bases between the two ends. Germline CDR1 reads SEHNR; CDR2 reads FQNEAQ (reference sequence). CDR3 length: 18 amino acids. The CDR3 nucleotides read TGTGCCAGCAGCTTAGAGGGAGCCTTTATCGAGTCTGGAAACACCATATATTTT. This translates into CASSLEGAFIESGNTIYF. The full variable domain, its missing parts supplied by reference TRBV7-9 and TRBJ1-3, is DTGVSQNPRHKITKRGQNVTFRCDPISEHNRLYWYRQTLGQGPEFLTYFQNEAQLEKSRLLSDRFSAERPKGSFSTLEIQRTEQGDSAMYLCASSLEGAFIESGNTIYFGEGSWLTVV.